The clone carrying this T cell receptor (beta chain) was seen only a few times. Its antigen is currently unknown. This sample stems from a study of molecular identifiers for immune sequencing clone quantification. Study-wide points: Jurkat TCR RNA spiked in from one cell could reportedly be detected among about 1.1 million naive cells. Clones carrying above 20 RNA copies accounted for over 97% of effector molecules, under 1% in naive cells.

Germline CDR1 is LNHDA and CDR2 is SQIVND (reference sequence). The CDR3 consists of 16 residues. V lost 3 bases, J lost 5 bases, and 19 bases lay in between. TCRdb independently ran MiXCR on the PCR reads; one entry per CDR3 protein. The sample records over 600,000 distinct CDR3 sequences, roughly 21% being singletons. The rearrangement links TRBV19 to TRBJ2-5; D uncertain. The source of this sequence is a human donor in good health. Some libraries in this study had Jurkat cell RNA spiked in. What was sequenced was naive CD8+ T cells from blood, with Jurkat cell RNA spiked in. Noted subset: FACS-sorted CD8+CD4-CCR7+CD45RA+ naive T cells. Written as DNA, the CDR3 is TGTGCCAGTAGTATGGTGGTGACGGTGGGATCGGAGACCCAGTACTTC. This gives the protein CASSMVVTVGSETQYF.